The clone carrying this TCR beta chain was observed at least ten times. Its specificity is not known. These data are taken from a study of molecular identifiers for immune sequencing clone quantification. Study-level findings and limits: Spike-in Jurkat TCR RNA from a single cell reportedly registered among around 1 million naive cells.

The authors built bulk TCR libraries by previously described methods with listed TCR primers. TCRdb re-called the PCR reads through MiXCR, storing one row per CDR3 protein. The sample shows about 640,000 distinct CDR3 sequences, just under 20% of them seen only once. The authors gated naive CD8 T cells as CD8+CD4-CCR7+CD45RA+ for sorting. The sequenced sample consisted of naive CD8+ T cells from blood, with Jurkat cell RNA spiked in. The sample's subset: FACS-sorted CD8+CD4-CCR7+CD45RA+ naive T cells. The TCR originated in a human donor in good health. Some libraries in this study had Jurkat cell RNA spiked in.

The DNA of the CDR3 is TGCGCCAGCAGCCAAGCAGGGACAACTTTGGAGCAGTACTTC. Protein product: CASSQAGTTLEQYF. The chain employs TRBV4-1 and TRBJ2-7; D might be TRBD1 (6 bases). The CDR3 sequence is 14 residues long. The germline CDR1 and CDR2 sequences are MGHRA and YSYEKL. The ends were cut back, 1 base at V and 7 bases at J, with 14 bases in the middle.